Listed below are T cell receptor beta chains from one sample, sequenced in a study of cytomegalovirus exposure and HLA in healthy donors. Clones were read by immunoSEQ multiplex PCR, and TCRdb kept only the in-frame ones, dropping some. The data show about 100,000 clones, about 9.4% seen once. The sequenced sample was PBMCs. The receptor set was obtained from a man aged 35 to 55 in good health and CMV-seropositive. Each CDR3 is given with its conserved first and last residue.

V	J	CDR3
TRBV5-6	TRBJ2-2	CASSLFGQNTGELFF
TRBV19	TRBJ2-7	CASIGLGQGVYEQYF
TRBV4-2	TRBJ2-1	CASSQDGTSAYNEQFF
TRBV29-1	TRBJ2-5	CSTGLAGAGETQYF
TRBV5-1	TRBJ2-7	CASSPNPGQGAYEQYF
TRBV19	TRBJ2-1	CASSDSILAGVYNEQFF
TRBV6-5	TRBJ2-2	CASSHREPTGELFF
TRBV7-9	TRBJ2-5	CASSAGDRGFQETQYF
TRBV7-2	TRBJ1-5	CASIPWGGANQPQHF
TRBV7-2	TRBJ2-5	CASRVGRAVETQYF
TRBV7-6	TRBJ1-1	CASSLEEYTEAFF
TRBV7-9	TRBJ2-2	CASSDRANTGELFF
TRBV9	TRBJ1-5	CASSSGDNQPQHF
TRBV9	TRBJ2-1	CASSTSGSSYNEQFF
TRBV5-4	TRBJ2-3	CASSQDRGADTQYF
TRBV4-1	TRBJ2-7	CASSQGDRSYEQYF
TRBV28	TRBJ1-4	CASSLSIVGTGDEKLFF
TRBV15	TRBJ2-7	CATSSSGKTYEQYF
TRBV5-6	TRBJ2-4	CASSPGGEHIQYF
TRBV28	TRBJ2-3	CASPELAGPRDTQYF
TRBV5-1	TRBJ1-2	CASRPGGTLDIFATF
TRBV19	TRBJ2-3	CASRETTDTQYF
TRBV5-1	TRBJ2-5	CASSLRGTLGETQYF
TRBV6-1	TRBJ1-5	CASTPTGGAGQPQHF
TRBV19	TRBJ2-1	CASSIPRGPSGTDEQFF
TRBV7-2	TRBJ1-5	CASSLGQSNQPQHF
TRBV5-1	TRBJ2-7	CASSLGTSPYEQYF
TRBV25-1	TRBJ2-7	CASSEYPSDNYEQYF
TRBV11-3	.	CASSLSGGPYEQYF
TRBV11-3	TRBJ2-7	CASSFDRVISYEQYF
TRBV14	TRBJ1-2	CASSLQGGPFGYTF
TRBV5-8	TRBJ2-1	CASSGRDFSYNEQFF
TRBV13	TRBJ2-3	CASRFEASLGTDTQYF
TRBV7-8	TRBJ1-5	CASSLKRVPGPQHF
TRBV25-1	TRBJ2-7	CASSLRAYEQYF
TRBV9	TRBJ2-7	CASSGREYSYEQYF
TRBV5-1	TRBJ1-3	CASSPAGNGNTIYF
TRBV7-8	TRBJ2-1	CASRPHVGLASVNEQFF
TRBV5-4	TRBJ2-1	CASSLLTGSSYNEQFF
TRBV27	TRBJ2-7	CASRPRDRVWEQYF
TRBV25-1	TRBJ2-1	CASSSGRLDNEQFF
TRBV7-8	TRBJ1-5	CASTLLRHDSNQPQHF
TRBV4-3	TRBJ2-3	CASSHLIAGGPTTDTQYF
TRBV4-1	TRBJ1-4	CASSPSQGEKLFF
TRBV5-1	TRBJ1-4	CASSRQGGDEKLFF
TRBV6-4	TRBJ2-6	CASSDSGSGANVMTF
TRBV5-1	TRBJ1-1	CASSFPTPMNTEAFF
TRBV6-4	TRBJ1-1	CASRGGDYTEAFF
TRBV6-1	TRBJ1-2	CASSIRTSGPYGYTF
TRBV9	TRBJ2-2	CASSGTSSGNTGELFF
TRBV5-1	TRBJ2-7	CASSSVNRFEQYF
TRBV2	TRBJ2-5	CATGLAGWETQYF
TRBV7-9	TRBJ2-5	CASSTRLPYQETQYF
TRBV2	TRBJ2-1	CASSERPSGASYNEQFF
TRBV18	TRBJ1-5	CASSPGQFDQPQHF
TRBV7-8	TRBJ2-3	CASSFSEGLAESSTDAQYF
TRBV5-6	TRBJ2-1	CASSLGLAGEQFF
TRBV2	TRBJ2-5	CASSEGGETQYF
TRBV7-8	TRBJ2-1	CASSLFSNEQFF
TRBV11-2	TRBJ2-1	CASSLAASYNEQFF